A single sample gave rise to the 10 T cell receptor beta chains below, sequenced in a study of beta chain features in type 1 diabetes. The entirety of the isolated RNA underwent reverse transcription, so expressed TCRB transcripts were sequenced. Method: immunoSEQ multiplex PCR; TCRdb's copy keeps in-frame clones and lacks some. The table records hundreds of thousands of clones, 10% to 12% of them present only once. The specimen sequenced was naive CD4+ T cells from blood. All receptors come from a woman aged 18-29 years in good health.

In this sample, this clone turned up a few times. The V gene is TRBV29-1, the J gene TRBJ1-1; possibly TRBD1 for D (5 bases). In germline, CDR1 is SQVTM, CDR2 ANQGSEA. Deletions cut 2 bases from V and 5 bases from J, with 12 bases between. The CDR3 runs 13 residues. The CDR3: CSVETGVATEAFF. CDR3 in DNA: TGCAGCGTTGAAACGGGGGTGGCGACTGAAGCTTTCTTT.

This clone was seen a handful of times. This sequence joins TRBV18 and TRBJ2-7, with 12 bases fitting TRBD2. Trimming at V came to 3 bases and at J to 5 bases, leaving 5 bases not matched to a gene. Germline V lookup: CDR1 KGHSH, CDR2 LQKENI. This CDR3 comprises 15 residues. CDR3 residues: CASSPTSGSGNEQYF. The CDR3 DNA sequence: TGTGCCAGCTCACCGACTAGCGGGAGTGGCAACGAGCAGTACTTC.

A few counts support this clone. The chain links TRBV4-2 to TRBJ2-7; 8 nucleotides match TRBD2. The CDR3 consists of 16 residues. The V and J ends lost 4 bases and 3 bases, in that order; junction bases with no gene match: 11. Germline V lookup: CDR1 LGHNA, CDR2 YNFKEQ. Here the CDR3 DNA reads TGTGCCAGCAGCCCGACTTTAGCGGGACAAATCTACGAGCAGTACTTC. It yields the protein CASSPTLAGQIYEQYF.

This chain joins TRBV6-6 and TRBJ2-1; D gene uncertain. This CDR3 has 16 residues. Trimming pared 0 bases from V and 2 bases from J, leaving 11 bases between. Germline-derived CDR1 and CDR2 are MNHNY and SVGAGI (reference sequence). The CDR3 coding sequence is TGTGCCAGCAGTTACTCGAGTGGAGCGCCCTACAATGAGCAGTTCTTC. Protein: CASSYSSGAPYNEQFF.

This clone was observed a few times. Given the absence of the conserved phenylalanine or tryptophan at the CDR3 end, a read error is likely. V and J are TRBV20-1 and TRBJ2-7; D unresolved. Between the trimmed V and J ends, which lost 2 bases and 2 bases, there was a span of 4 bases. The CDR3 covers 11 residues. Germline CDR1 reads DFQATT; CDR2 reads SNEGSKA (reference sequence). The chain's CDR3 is CSARSAYEQYG. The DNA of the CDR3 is TGCAGTGCTAGATCAGCCTACGAGCAGTACGGC.

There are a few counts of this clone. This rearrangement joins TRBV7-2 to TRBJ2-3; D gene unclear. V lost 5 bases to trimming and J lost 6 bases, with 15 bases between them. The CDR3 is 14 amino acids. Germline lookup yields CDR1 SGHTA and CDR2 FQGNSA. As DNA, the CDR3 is TGTGCCAGCAGCGGAAGGCAGCAGAGGGATACGCAGTATTTT. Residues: CASSGRQQRDTQYF.

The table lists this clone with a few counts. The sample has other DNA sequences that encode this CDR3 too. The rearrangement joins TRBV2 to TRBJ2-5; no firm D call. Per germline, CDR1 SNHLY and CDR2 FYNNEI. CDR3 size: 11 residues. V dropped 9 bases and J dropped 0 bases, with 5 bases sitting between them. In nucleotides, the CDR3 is TGTGCCAGTAGGTACCAAGAGACCCAGTACTTC. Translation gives CASRYQETQYF.

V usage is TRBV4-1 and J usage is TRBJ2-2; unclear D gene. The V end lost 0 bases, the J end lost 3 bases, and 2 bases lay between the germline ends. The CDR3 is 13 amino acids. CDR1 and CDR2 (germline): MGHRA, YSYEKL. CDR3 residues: CASSQDYTGELFF. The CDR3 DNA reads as TGCGCCAGCAGCCAAGATTACACCGGGGAGCTGTTTTTT.

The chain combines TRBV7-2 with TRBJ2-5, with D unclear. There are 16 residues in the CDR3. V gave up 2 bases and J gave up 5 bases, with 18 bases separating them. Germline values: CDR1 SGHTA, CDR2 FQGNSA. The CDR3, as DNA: TGTGCCAGCAGCTTAATGGGCTCTGGCCAAGGCGAGACCCAGTACTTC. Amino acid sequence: CASSLMGSGQGETQYF.

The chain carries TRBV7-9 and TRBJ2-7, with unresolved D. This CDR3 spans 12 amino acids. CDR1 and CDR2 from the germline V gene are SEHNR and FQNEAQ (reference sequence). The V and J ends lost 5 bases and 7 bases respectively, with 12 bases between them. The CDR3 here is CASSLSDLEQYV. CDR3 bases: TGTGCCAGCAGCCTCTCGGATTTGGAGCAGTACGTC.